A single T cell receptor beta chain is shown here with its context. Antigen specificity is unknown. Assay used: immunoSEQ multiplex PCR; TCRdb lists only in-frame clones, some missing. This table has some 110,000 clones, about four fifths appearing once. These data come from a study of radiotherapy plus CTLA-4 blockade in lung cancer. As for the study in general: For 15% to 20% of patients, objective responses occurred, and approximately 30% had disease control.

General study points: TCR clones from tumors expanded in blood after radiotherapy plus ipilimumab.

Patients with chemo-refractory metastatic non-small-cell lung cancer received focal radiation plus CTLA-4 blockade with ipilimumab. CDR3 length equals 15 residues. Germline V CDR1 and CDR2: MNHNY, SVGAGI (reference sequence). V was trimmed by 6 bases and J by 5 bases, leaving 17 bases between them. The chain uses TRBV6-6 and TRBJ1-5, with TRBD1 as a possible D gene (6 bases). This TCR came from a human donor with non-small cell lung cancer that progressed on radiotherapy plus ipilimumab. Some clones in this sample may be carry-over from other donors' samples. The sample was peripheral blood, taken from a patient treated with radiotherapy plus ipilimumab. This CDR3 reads CASRTQGRDDQPQHF. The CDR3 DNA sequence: TGTGCCAGCAGGACACAGGGTAGGGACGATCAGCCCCAGCATTTT.